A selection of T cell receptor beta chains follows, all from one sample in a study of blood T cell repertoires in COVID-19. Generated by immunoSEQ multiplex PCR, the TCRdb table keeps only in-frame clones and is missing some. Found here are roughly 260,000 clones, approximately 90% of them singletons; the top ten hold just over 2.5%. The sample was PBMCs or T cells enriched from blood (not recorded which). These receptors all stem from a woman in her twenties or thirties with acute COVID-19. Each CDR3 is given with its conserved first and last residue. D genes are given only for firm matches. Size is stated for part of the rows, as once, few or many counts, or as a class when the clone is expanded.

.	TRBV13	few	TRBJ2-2	TGTGCCAGCAGCTTAGGTCAGGGGACCGGGGAGCTGTTTTTT	CASSLGQGTGELFF
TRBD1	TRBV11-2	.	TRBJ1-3	TGTGCCAGCAGCCCGACAGGGGCTAACACTGGAAACACCATATATTTT	CASSPTGANTGNTIYF
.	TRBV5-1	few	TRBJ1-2	TGCGCCAGCAGCCCGATGGGGGCGAATGGCTACACCTTC	CASSPMGANGYTF
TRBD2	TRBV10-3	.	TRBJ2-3	TGTGCCATCCAGCGGGGGGACACAGATACGCAGTATTTT	CAIQRGDTDTQYF
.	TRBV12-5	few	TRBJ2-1	TGTGCTAGTGGTTTGCCGATCCTGAGCTCCTACAATGAGCAGTTCTTC	CASGLPILSSYNEQFF
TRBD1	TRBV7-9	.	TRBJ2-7	TGTGCCAGCAGCTTCGATCCAGGACAGGGGCTCTACGAGCAGTACTTC	CASSFDPGQGLYEQYF
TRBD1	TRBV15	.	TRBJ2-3	TGTGCCACCAGCAGAATGGGGACAGCACCAGATACGCAGTATTTT	CATSRMGTAPDTQYF
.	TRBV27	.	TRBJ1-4	TGTGCCAGCAGTGAACACCCCCGAGTCCGGGACTCTGGGGATACTAATGAAAAACTGTTTTTT	CASSEHPRVRDSGDTNEKLFF
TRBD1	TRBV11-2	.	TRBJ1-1	TGTGCCAGCAGCCCCCCAGGGGGCGCGGGGACTGAAGCTTTCTTT	CASSPPGGAGTEAFF
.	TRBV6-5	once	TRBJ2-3	TGTGCCAGCAGTTACTCGTGGGCTAGCACAGATACGCAGTATTTT	CASSYSWASTDTQYF
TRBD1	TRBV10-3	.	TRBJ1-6	TGTGCCACTAAGACAGGGGTAAATTCACCCCTCCACTTT	CATKTGVNSPLHF
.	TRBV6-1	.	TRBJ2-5	TGTGCCAGCAGTGAAGCTTTCAGTTGGGAGACCCAGTACTTC	CASSEAFSWETQYF
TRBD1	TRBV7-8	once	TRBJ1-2	TGTGCCAGCAGCTTAACCGGGACAGGGTCCGGCTACACCTTC	CASSLTGTGSGYTF
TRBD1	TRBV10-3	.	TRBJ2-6	TGTGCCATCACGAAGGGAGGACAGGGGGCGTCTGGGGCCAACGTCCTGACTTTC	CAITKGGQGASGANVLTF
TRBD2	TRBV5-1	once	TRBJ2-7	TGCGCCAGCAGCTTGTCCCGGGGGGAGTTCGGAACCTACGAGCAGTACTTC	CASSLSRGEFGTYEQYF
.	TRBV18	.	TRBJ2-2	TGTGCCAGCTCACCATCGGCGAACACCGGGGAGCTGTTTTTT	CASSPSANTGELFF
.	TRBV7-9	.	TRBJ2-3	TGTGCCAGCAGCTTAGAAGGAGGGCGGGACACAGATACGCAGTATTTT	CASSLEGGRDTDTQYF
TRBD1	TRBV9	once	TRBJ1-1	TGTGCCAGCAGCGCTGAGACAGGGAAACGGAGGAACACTGAAGCTTTCTTT	CASSAETGKRRNTEAFF
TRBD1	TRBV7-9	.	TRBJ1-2	TGTGCCAGCAGCCCAGGACAGGGGGCGAACTATGGCTACACCTTC	CASSPGQGANYGYTF
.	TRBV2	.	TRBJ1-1	TGTGCCAGCAGGAGCGAATCGAACACTGAAGCTTTCTTT	CASRSESNTEAFF
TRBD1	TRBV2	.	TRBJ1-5	TGTGCCAGCAGGGGGTACGGACAGGGGGCTGCGCAGCCCCAGCATTTT	CASRGYGQGAAQPQHF
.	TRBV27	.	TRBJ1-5	TGTGCCAGCAGTTTTAGTCTTAGCAATCAGCCCCAGCATTTT	CASSFSLSNQPQHF
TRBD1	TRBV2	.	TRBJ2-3	TGTGCCAGCCGATCGCGGACAGGGACAGATACGCAGTATTTT	CASRSRTGTDTQYF
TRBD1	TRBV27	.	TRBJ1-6	TGTGCCAGCAGTTTGGACAGGGGCAACAATTCACCCCTCCACTTT	CASSLDRGNNSPLHF
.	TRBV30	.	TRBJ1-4	TGTGCCTGGAGTGTGCAGGGGATCGAAAAACTGTTTTTT	CAWSVQGIEKLFF
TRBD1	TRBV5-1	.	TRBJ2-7	TGCGCCAGCAGCTTGGTGGGGACAGGGAATCCCAACGAGCAGTACTTC	CASSLVGTGNPNEQYF
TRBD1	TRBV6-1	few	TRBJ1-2	TGTGCCAGCAGTGAAGCGCTGGGACAGGGGGACGGCTACACCTTC	CASSEALGQGDGYTF
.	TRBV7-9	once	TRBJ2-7	TGTGCCAGCAGCTTACGGGCGGGCCTACACGGCTCCTACGAGCAGTACTTC	CASSLRAGLHGSYEQYF
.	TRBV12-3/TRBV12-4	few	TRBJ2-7	TGTGCCAGCAGTCATAGCGACTCCTACGAGCAGTACTTC	CASSHSDSYEQYF
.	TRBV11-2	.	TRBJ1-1	TGTGCCAAGATACAGACCCCCGGGGAGGGGAGGAACACTGAAGCTTTCTTT	CAKIQTPGEGRNTEAFF
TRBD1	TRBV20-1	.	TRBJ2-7	TGCAGTGCTAGTACGTCACAGGGGAATACCTACGAGCAGTACTTC	CSASTSQGNTYEQYF
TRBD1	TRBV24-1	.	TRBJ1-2	TGTGCCACCCAGGGTTACAGGGGGCCCTATGGCTACACCTTC	CATQGYRGPYGYTF
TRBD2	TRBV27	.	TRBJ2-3	TGTGCCAGCAGTACCTCTAGCGGGGGGACAGATACGCAGTATTTT	CASSTSSGGTDTQYF
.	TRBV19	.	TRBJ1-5	TGTGCCAGTAGTAGCCCGGGACACCTTAGCAATCAGCCCCAGCATTTT	CASSSPGHLSNQPQHF
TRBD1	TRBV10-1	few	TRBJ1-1	TGCGCCAGCAGTTCCGACAGGGGAAACACTGAAGCTTTCTTT	CASSSDRGNTEAFF
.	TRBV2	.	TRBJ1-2	TGTGCCAGCACCAGGGCGAACTATGGCTACACCTTC	CASTRANYGYTF
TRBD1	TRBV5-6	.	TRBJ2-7	TGTGCCAGCAGCCCGACCGGACAGGGTTTCTACGAGCAGTACTTC	CASSPTGQGFYEQYF
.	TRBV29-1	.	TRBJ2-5	TGCAGCGTTGACGTGGCAGCGCAAGAGACCCAGTACTTC	CSVDVAAQETQYF
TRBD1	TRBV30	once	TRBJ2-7	TGTGCCTGGAGTGCGGGGCAGGGGGTGTACTTC	CAWSAGQGVYF
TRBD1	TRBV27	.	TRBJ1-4	TGTGCCAGCAGTTTATGGGGGTATACAGGGGGCGCGACTAATGAAAAACTGTTTTTT	CASSLWGYTGGATNEKLFF
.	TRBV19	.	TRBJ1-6	TGTGCCAGTAGTATAGATCGGCCAGACAGGAAGAATTCACCCCTCCACTTT	CASSIDRPDRKNSPLHF
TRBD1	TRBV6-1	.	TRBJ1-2	TGTGCCAGCAGTGCCGGGACAGGTAGATTAGGGTATGGCTACACCTTC	CASSAGTGRLGYGYTF
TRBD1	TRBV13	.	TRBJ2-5	TGTGCCAGCAGCTTAGGCCGGACAGGGTACTTCCCCCAGGAGACCCAGTACTTC	CASSLGRTGYFPQETQYF
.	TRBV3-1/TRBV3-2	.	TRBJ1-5	TGTGCCAGCAGCCAAGACGGGGGGGCTAGCAATCAGCCCCAGCATTTT	CASSQDGGASNQPQHF
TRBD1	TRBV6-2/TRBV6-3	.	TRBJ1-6	TGTGCCAGCAGTCACCCCAGACAGGGACCAAATTCACCCCTCCACTTT	CASSHPRQGPNSPLHF
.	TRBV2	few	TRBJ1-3	TGTGCCAGCAGTAGGGGGTTTCTTTCTGGAAACACCATATATTTT	CASSRGFLSGNTIYF
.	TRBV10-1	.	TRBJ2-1	TGCGCCAGCAGTGATCGCTACGAATCCAATGAGCAGTTCTTC	CASSDRYESNEQFF
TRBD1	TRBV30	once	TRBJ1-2	TGTGCCTGGACAGGGGGCGCAGAGGGCTACACCTTC	CAWTGGAEGYTF
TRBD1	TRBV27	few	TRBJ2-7	TGTGCCAGCAGTTTATCGGGACAGGGGGTATACGAGCAGTACTTC	CASSLSGQGVYEQYF
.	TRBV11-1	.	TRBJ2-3	TGTGCCAGCAGACGACAGGCTGAGGGCACAGATACGCAGTATTTT	CASRRQAEGTDTQYF
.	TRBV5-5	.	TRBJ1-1	TGTGCCAGCAGCCCCCCGGGGGGAGTGAACACTGAAGCTTTCTTT	CASSPPGGVNTEAFF
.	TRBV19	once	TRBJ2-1	TGTGCCAGTATAAACAGGGTGGGCAATGAGCAGTTCTTC	CASINRVGNEQFF
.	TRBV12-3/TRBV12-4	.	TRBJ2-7	TGTGCCAGCAGCCCAACAGATGCCTACGAGCAGTACTTC	CASSPTDAYEQYF
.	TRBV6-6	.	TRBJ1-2	TGTGCCAGCAGTTCAATCCGGGACCCAGGGACTAATGGCTACACCTTC	CASSSIRDPGTNGYTF
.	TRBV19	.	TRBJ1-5	TGTGCCAGCTCCAGGGTATCTAGCAATCAGCCCCAGCATTTT	CASSRVSSNQPQHF